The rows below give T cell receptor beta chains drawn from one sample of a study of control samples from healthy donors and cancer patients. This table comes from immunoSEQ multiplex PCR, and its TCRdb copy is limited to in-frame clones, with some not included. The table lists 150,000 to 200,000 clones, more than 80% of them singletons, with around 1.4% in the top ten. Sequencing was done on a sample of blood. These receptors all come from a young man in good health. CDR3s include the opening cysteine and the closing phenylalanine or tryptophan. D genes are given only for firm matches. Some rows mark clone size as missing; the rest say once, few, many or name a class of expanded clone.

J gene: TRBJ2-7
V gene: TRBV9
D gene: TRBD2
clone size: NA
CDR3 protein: CASSLGTSGKEQYF
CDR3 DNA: TGTGCCAGCAGCCTTGGGACTAGCGGGAAAGAGCAGTACTTC

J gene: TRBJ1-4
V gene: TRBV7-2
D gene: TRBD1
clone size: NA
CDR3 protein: CASSSQQGEEEKLFF
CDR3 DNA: TGTGCCAGCAGCTCCCAACAGGGGGAGGAGGAAAAACTGTTTTTT

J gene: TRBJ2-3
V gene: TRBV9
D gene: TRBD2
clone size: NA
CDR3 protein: CASSVVAGAYTDTQYF
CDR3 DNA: TGTGCCAGCAGCGTAGTAGCGGGAGCGTACACAGATACGCAGTATTTT

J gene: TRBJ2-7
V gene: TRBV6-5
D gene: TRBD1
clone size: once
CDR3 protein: CASSYSGTGNEQYF
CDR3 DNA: TGTGCCAGCAGTTACTCAGGGACAGGGAACGAGCAGTACTTC

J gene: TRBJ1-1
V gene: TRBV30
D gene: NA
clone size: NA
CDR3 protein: CACPAGANTEAFF
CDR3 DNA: TGTGCCTGTCCTGCAGGGGCGAACACTGAAGCTTTCTTT

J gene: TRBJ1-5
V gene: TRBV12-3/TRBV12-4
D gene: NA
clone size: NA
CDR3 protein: CASSPDRNQPQHF
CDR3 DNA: TGTGCCAGCAGCCCCGACAGAAATCAGCCCCAGCATTTT

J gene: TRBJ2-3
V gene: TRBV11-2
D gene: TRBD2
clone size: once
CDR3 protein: CASSLGEGQVTQYF
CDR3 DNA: TGTGCCAGCAGCTTAGGGGAGGGCCAAGTTACGCAGTATTTT

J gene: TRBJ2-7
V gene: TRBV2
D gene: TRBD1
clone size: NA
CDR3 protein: CASWGDRDRYSYEQYF
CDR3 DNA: TGTGCCAGCTGGGGGGATCGGGACAGGTATTCCTACGAGCAGTACTTC

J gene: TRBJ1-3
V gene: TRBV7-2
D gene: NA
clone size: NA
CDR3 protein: CASTLGLSGNTIYF
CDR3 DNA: TGTGCCAGCACCCTCGGTCTTTCTGGAAACACCATATATTTT

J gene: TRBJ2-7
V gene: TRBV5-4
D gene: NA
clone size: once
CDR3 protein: CASSLPGYEQYF
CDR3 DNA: TGTGCCAGCAGCCTACCTGGCTACGAGCAGTACTTC

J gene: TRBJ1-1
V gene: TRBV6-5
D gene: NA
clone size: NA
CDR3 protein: CASSYQRGGVNTEAFF
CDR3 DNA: TGTGCCAGCAGTTATCAAAGGGGGGGGGTGAACACTGAAGCTTTCTTT

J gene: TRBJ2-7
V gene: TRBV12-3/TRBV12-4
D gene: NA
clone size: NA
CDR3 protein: CASAQGRVYEQYF
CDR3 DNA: TGTGCCAGCGCCCAAGGCAGGGTCTACGAGCAGTACTTC

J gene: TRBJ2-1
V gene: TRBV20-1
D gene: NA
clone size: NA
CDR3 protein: CSARPHGEQFF
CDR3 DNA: TGCAGTGCTAGACCCCACGGTGAGCAGTTCTTC

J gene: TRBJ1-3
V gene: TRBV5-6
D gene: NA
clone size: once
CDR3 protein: CASRDKGRGNTIYF
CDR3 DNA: TGTGCCAGCAGGGACAAGGGGCGCGGAAACACCATATATTTT

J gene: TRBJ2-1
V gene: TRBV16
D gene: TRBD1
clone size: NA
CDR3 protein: CASSPMNRGNNEQFF
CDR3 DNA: TGTGCCAGCAGCCCAATGAACAGGGGGAACAATGAGCAGTTCTTC

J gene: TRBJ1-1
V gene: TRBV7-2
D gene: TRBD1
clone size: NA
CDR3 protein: CASSLGRVPTGQGNTEAFF
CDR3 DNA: TGTGCCAGCAGCTTGGGCCGAGTCCCTACGGGACAGGGGAACACTGAAGCTTTCTTT

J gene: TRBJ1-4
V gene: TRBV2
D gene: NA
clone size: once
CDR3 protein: CASQSAGANEKLFF
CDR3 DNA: TGTGCCAGCCAGTCGGCAGGGGCGAATGAAAAACTGTTTTTT

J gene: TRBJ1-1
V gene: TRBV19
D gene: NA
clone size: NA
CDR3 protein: CASSIGGSGTEAFF
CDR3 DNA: TGTGCCAGTAGTATTGGGGGGTCGGGCACTGAAGCTTTCTTT

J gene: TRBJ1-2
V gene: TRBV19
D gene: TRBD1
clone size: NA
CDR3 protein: CASSTGTGGTYLSSTF
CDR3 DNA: TGTGCCAGTAGTACTGGGACAGGGGGAACCTACCTATCGAGCACCTTC

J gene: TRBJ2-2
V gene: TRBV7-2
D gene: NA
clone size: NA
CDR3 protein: CASSLGSRRKNGELFF
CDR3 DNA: TGTGCCAGCAGCTTAGGTTCCCGGCGCAAGAACGGGGAGCTGTTTTTT

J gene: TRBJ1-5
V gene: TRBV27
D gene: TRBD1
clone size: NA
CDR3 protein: CASSQGAWQPQHF
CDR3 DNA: TGTGCCAGCAGTCAGGGGGCATGGCAGCCCCAGCATTTT

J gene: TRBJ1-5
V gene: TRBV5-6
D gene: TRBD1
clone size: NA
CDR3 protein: CASSSRQGLNQPQHF
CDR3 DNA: TGTGCCAGCAGCTCGAGACAGGGCCTCAATCAGCCCCAGCATTTT

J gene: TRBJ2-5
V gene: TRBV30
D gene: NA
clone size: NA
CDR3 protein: CAWEQGRTSETQYF
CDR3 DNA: TGTGCCTGGGAACAGGGAAGGACGAGCGAGACCCAGTACTTC

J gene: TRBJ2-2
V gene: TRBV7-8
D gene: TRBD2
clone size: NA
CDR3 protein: CASSRAGGRGELFF
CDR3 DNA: TGTGCCAGCAGCCGAGCGGGGGGCAGGGGGGAGCTGTTTTTT

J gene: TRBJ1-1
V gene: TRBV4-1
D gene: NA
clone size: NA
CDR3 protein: CASSQRGGTEAFF
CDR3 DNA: TGCGCCAGCAGCCAAAGGGGGGGGACTGAAGCTTTCTTT

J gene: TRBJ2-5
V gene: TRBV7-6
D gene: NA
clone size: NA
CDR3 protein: CASSWGPKETQYF
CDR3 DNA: TGTGCCAGCAGCTGGGGACCGAAAGAGACCCAGTACTTC

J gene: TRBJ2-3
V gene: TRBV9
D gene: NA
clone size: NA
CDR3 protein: CASRPNDTQYF
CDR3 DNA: TGTGCCAGCAGGCCAAACGATACGCAGTATTTT

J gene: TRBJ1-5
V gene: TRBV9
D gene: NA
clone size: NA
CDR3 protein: CASSASGAGDQPQHF
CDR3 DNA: TGTGCCAGCAGCGCGTCGGGGGCAGGGGACCAGCCCCAGCATTTT

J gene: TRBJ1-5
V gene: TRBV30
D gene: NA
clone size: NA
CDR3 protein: CAWNDRDQPQHF
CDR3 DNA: TGTGCCTGGAATGACCGAGATCAGCCCCAGCATTTT

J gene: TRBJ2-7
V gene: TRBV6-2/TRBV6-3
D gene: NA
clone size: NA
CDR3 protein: CASSYGPDVRRAYEQYF
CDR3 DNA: TGTGCCAGCAGTTACGGCCCGGACGTACGTAGGGCCTACGAGCAGTACTTC

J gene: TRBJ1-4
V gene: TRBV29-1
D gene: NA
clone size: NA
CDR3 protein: CSVEDHAGPQNEKLFF
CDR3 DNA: TGCAGCGTTGAAGACCACGCGGGACCCCAGAATGAAAAACTGTTTTTT

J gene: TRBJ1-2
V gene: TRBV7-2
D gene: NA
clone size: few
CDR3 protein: CASSLWLEKGYTF
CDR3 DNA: TGTGCCAGCAGCTTATGGTTAGAAAAGGGCTACACCTTC

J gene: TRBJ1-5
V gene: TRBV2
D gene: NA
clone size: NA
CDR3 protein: CASRGREDQPQHF
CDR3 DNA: TGTGCCAGCAGGGGCAGGGAGGATCAGCCCCAGCATTTT

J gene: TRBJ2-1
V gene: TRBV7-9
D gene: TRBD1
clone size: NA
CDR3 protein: CASSAPGTVNEQFF
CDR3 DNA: TGTGCCAGCAGCGCTCCCGGGACAGTCAATGAGCAGTTCTTC

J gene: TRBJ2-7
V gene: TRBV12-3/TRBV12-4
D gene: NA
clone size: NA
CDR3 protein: CASSLGSVYEQYF
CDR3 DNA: TGTGCCAGCAGTTTAGGGTCAGTCTACGAGCAGTACTTC

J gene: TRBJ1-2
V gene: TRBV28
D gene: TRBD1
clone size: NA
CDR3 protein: CASSSPGTGGDGYTF
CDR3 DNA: TGTGCCAGCAGTTCCCCAGGGACAGGAGGCGATGGCTACACCTTC

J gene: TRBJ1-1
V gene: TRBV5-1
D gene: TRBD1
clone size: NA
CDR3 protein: CASSKGQSNTEAFF
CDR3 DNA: TGCGCCAGCAGCAAGGGACAGTCTAACACTGAAGCTTTCTTT

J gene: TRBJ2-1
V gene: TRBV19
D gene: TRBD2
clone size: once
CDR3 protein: CASSRPSGGLLKEQFF
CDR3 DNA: TGTGCCAGTAGCCGACCTAGCGGGGGGCTACTAAAAGAGCAGTTCTTC

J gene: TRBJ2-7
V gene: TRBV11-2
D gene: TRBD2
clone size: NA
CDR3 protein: CASSSPGGRIYEQYF
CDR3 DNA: TGTGCCAGCAGCTCCCCGGGCGGGAGGATCTACGAGCAGTACTTC

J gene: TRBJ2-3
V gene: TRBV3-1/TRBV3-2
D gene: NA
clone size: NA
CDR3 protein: CASSQGRYLSTDTQYF
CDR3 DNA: TGTGCCAGCAGCCAAGGACGGTACTTAAGCACAGATACGCAGTATTTT

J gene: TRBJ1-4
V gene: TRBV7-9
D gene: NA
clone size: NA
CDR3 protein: CASSPVAGEKLFF
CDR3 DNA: TGTGCCAGCAGCCCAGTGGCCGGCGAAAAACTGTTTTTT

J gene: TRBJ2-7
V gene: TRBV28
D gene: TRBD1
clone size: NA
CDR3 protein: CASGRDRAGEQYF
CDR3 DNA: TGTGCCAGCGGCCGGGACAGGGCTGGCGAGCAGTACTTC

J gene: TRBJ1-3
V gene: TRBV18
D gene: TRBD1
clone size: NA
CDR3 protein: CASSPLAGTGGSGGNTIYF
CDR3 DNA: TGTGCCAGCTCACCATTGGCTGGGACAGGGGGCTCAGGCGGAAACACCATATATTTT

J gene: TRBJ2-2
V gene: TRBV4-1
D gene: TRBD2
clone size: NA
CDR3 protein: CASSQELAGGGGELFF
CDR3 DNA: TGCGCCAGCAGCCAAGAACTAGCGGGAGGCGGCGGGGAGCTGTTTTTT

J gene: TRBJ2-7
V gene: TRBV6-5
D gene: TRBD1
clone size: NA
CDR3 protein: CASSRDRGAAEQYF
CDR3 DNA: TGTGCCAGCAGCCGGGACAGGGGGGCCGCCGAGCAGTACTTC

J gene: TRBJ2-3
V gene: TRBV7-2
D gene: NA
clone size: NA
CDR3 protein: CASSSHLGGSDTQYF
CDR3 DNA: TGTGCCAGCAGTAGTCACCTCGGGGGATCAGATACGCAGTATTTT

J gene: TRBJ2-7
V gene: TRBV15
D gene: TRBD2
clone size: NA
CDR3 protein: CATSRDATSGTYEQYF
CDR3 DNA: TGTGCCACCAGCAGAGATGCGACTAGCGGAACCTACGAGCAGTACTTC

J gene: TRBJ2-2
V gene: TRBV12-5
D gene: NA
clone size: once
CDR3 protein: CASASGPTGELFF
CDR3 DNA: TGTGCTAGTGCCAGCGGACCTACCGGGGAGCTGTTTTTT

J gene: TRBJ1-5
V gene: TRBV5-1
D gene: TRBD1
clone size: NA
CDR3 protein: CASSLAPGQYGNQPQHF
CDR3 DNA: TGCGCCAGCAGCTTGGCCCCGGGACAGTACGGCAATCAGCCCCAGCATTTT

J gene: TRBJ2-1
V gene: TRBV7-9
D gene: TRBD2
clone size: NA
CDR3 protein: CASSLSRGLGNEQFF
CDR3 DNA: TGTGCCAGCAGCTTAAGCAGGGGACTAGGCAATGAGCAGTTCTTC

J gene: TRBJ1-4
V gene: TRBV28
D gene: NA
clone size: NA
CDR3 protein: CASSRGATNEKLFF
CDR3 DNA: TGTGCCAGCAGTAGGGGTGCAACTAATGAAAAACTGTTTTTT

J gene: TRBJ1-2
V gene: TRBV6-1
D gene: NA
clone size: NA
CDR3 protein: CASSEVRASRYTF
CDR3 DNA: TGTGCCAGCAGTGAAGTTCGGGCGTCCCGCTACACCTTC